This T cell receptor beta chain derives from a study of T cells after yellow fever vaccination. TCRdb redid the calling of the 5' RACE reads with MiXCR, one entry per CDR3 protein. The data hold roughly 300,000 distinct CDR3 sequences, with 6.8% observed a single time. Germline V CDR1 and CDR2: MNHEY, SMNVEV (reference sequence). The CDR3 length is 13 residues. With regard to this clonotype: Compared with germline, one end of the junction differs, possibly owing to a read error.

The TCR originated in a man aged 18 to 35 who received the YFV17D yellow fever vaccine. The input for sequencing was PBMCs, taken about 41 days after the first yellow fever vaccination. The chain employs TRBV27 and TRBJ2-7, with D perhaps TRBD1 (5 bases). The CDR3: CASRLMMDNELYF. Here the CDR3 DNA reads TGTGCCAGCAGATTAATGATGGACAACGAGCTGTACTTC.